Listed here are 25 T cell receptor beta chains from one sample, sequenced in a study of blood T cell repertoires in COVID-19. Here immunoSEQ multiplex PCR was the method, and the copy in TCRdb shows in-frame clones only, minus some. In the table there are roughly 36,000 clones, around 86% of which are singletons. The sequenced sample consisted of peripheral blood. The source of these receptors is an elderly man with active COVID-19.

The genes are TRBV20-1 and TRBJ2-7, with a weak D call TRBD1 (6 bases). The ends were cut back, 2 bases at V and 7 bases at J, with 9 bases in the middle. Germline assignment: CDR1 DFQATT and CDR2 SNEGSKA (reference sequence). This CDR3 has 11 residues. The DNA for the CDR3 is TGCAGTGCTAGACAGGGGCCGGAGCAGTACTTC. Translating gives CSARQGPEQYF.

The chain couples TRBV9 to TRBJ2-1, with 14 nucleotides matching TRBD2. This CDR3 is built from 20 residues. V trimming: 3 bases; J trimming: 8 bases; junction bases outside the gene matches: 19. Germline V gene sequence: CDR1 SGDLS, CDR2 YYNGEE. The CDR3 nucleotides are TGTGCCAGCAGCGCCTCCCTGAAGACTAGCGGGAGGGCCATGGACGATGAGCAGTTCTTC. Its protein is CASSASLKTSGRAMDDEQFF.

The rearrangement links TRBV7-2 to TRBJ2-7, with D possibly being TRBD2 (6 bases). The germline V and J ends were trimmed by 4 bases and 2 bases, with 15 bases remaining between them. The germline V gene encodes CDR1 SGHTA and CDR2 FQGNSA. The CDR3 is 15 amino acids. Here the CDR3 reads CASSSGLPGPYEQYF. The CDR3 nucleotides read TGTGCCAGCAGCTCGGGACTCCCGGGTCCCTACGAGCAGTACTTC.

The chain uses TRBV19 and TRBJ1-5; the D gene is possibly TRBD1 (5 bases). The CDR3 sequence is 15 residues long. Trimming took 3 bases from V and 5 from J, leaving 14 bases between them. CDR1 is LNHDA, CDR2 SQIVND, per germline (reference sequence). CDR3 protein: CASSIVREGYQPQHF. CDR3 coding DNA: TGTGCCAGTAGTATCGTCAGGGAGGGATATCAGCCCCAGCATTTT.

This clone appeared a single time. The chain recombines TRBV12-3 or TRBV12-4 with TRBJ1-4; D is perhaps TRBD1 (6 bases). Trimming pared 6 bases from V and 8 bases from J, leaving 13 bases between. This CDR3 has 13 amino acids. CDR3 residues: CASSGTIPEKLFF. As DNA, the CDR3 is TGTGCCAGCAGCGGGACAATCCCCGAAAAACTGTTTTTT.

The chain employs TRBV7-6 and TRBJ2-7; 7 positions agree with TRBD2. Trimming removed 5 bases from V and 2 bases from J; junction bases left unmatched: 9. CDR1 SGHVS and CDR2 FNYEAQ come from the germline V gene. The CDR3 has 15 amino acids. In nucleotides, the CDR3 is TGTGCCAGCAGCCTGAGGGCGGGAGTTCCCTACGAGCAGTACTTC. Translating gives CASSLRAGVPYEQYF.

This clone was seen more than once but under ten times. V usage is TRBV7-2 and J usage is TRBJ2-1; D is unclear. Germline V gives CDR1 SGHTA, CDR2 FQGNSA. This CDR3 is 13 amino acids long. V was pared by 7 bases and J by 4 bases, with 11 bases between. Here the CDR3 DNA reads TGTGCCAGCAAGGTTATCGGGTACAATGAGCAGTTCTTC. Amino acid sequence: CASKVIGYNEQFF.

In DNA form, the CDR3 reads TGTGCCAGCAGATCTGGAGACGGCTACACCTTC. It specifies CASRSGDGYTF. This rearrangement joins TRBV5-4 to TRBJ1-2; D remains unclear. The germline CDR1 and CDR2 sequences are SGHNT and YYREEE (reference sequence). V was cut by 5 bases and J by 8 bases, with 10 bases left in between. The CDR3 loop spans 11 amino acids.

The chain links TRBV5-1 to TRBJ2-2; 8 nucleotides align to TRBD2. The V and J ends lost 3 bases and 2 bases, in that order; junction bases with no gene match: 6. The CDR3 runs to 16 residues. Germline CDR1 is SGHRS and CDR2 is YFSETQ. The DNA of the CDR3 is TGCGCCAGCAGCTCAGTAGCGGGACTCAACACCGGGGAGCTGTTTTTT. Protein product: CASSSVAGLNTGELFF.

This chain joins TRBV5-4 and TRBJ1-6; a possible D gene is TRBD1 (6 bases). This CDR3 is 14 amino acids long. Germline loops: CDR1 SGHNT, CDR2 YYREEE (reference sequence). Trimming removed 1 base at V and 7 bases at J, with 9 bases between. CDR3 nucleotide sequence: TGTGCCAGCAGCTTGAACAGGGTGAATTCACCCCTCCACTTT. Its protein is CASSLNRVNSPLHF.

The chain links TRBV6-2 or TRBV6-3 to TRBJ2-3, with D possibly being TRBD2 (5 bases). The length of the CDR3 is 15 residues. The V end was cut by 0 bases, the J end by 0 bases, with 7 bases between. Per germline, CDR1 MNHEY and CDR2 SVGEGT. As DNA, the CDR3 is TGTGCCAGCAGTTACTCTCGGGATAGCACAGATACGCAGTATTTT. The encoded protein is CASSYSRDSTDTQYF.

CDR3 region: CASSLGTGPINYGYTF. In nucleotides, the CDR3 is TGTGCCAGCAGCTTGGGGACAGGGCCTATAAACTATGGCTACACCTTC. The genes are TRBV5-6 and TRBJ1-2; 8 bases match TRBD1. The germline gives CDR1 SGHDT, CDR2 YYEEEE. The CDR3 has 16 amino acids. V lost 0 bases and J lost 2; bases outside the gene matches: 6.

The genes are TRBV7-6 and TRBJ2-7; 7 nucleotides align to TRBD1. The trim removed 2 bases at V and 3 bases at J, leaving 1 base unmatched. The CDR3 loop spans 13 amino acids. Germline V gene lookup returns CDR1 SGHVS and CDR2 FNYEAQ. The CDR3 nucleotides are TGTGCCAGCAGCTTATCAGGGGGCTACGAGCAGTACTTC. Translation gives CASSLSGGYEQYF. Together with reference TRBV7-6 and TRBJ2-7, the CDR3 gives the full variable domain: GAGVSQSPRYKVTKRGQDVALRCDPISGHVSLYWYRQALGQGPEFLTYFNYEAQQDKSGLPNDRFSAERPEGSISTLTIQRTEQRDSAMYRCASSLSGGYEQYFGPGTRLTVT.

The chain is built from TRBV6-2 or TRBV6-3 and TRBJ1-1; the D is unclear. The V end was cut by 4 bases, the J end by 0 bases, with 9 bases between. CDR1 is MNHEY, CDR2 SVGEGT, per germline. CDR3 length equals 14 residues. CDR3 sequence (DNA): TGTGCCAGCAGTTTTACACCTTTGAACACTGAAGCTTTCTTT. It translates to CASSFTPLNTEAFF.

The rearrangement links TRBV15 to TRBJ2-2, with 9 positions matching TRBD2. CDR3 size: 15 residues. Germline-derived CDR1 and CDR2 are LNHNV and YYDKDF (reference sequence). V lost 5 bases and J lost 7; bases outside the gene matches: 8. The CDR3 reads CATSLIAGVGGELFF. CDR3 sequence (DNA): TGTGCCACCAGCTTAATAGCGGGAGTGGGCGGGGAGCTGTTTTTT.

The V call is TRBV21-1, the J call TRBJ1-4. TRBV21-1 has pseudogene status. CDR3 length equals 15 residues. The CDR3: CASSKEGGLNEKLFF. The DNA of the CDR3 is TGTGCCAGCAGCAAAGAGGGCGGACTTAATGAAAAACTGTTTTTT.

The chain employs TRBV27 and TRBJ2-5; 7 bases align to TRBD1. The CDR3 is 13 residues long. The germline gives CDR1 MNHEY, CDR2 SMNVEV (reference sequence). Trimming took 6 bases from V and 2 from J; bases not matched to a gene: 3. The CDR3 coding sequence is TGTGCCAGCAGCCGACAGGGACAAGAGACCCAGTACTTC. Residues: CASSRQGQETQYF.

The chain carries TRBV19 and TRBJ2-2, with a tentative D call TRBD2 (6 bases). Germline V gene sequence: CDR1 LNHDA, CDR2 SQIVND (reference sequence). This CDR3 contains 14 residues. Trimming took off 10 bases at V and 0 bases at J, with 12 bases between the two ends. CDR3 coding DNA: TGTGCCACCAGAGCGGGTTCGAACACCGGGGAGCTGTTTTTT. Translated, it gives CATRAGSNTGELFF. Looking up the rest from reference TRBV19 and TRBJ2-2 gives the full variable domain: DGGITQSPKYLFRKEGQNVTLSCEQNLNHDAMYWYRQDPGQGLRLIYYSQIVNDFQKGDIAEGYSVSREKKESFPLTVTSAQKNPTAFYLCATRAGSNTGELFFGEGSRLTVL.

The rearrangement links TRBV27 to TRBJ1-5; the D gene is possibly TRBD1 (5 bases). Germline V lookup: CDR1 MNHEY, CDR2 SMNVEV (reference sequence). The CDR3 covers 19 residues. V was cut by 4 bases and J by 1 base, with 23 bases left in between. The CDR3 reads CASSSGLSLAGLSNQPQHF. The CDR3 DNA reads TGTGCCAGCAGTTCCGGCTTATCCCTGGCGGGACTCAGCAATCAGCCCCAGCATTTT.

This clone has just one count. CDR3 sequence reads: CASSLDGQGELFF. DNA of the CDR3: TGTGCCAGCAGCTTAGATGGCCAGGGGGAACTGTTTTTT. The chain uses TRBV11-3 and TRBJ1-4, with TRBD1 identical over 7 bases. Germline assignment: CDR1 SGHNT and CDR2 YENEEA. The J segment lost 12 bases and the V segment lost 0 bases, leaving 4 bases of the junction unmatched. The CDR3 runs 13 residues.

The genes are TRBV4-3 and TRBJ2-2; 9 positions agree with TRBD2. Germline V lookup: CDR1 LGHNA, CDR2 YSLEER. The CDR3 totals 16 residues. V shed 3 bases, J shed 4 bases, and the junction held 6 bases outside the gene matches. The CDR3, as DNA: TGCGCCAGCAGCCAGAGGGGACTAGCTCCCACCGGGGAGCTGTTTTTT. Its translation: CASSQRGLAPTGELFF.

The J gene is TRBJ2-7, the V gene TRBV6-2 or TRBV6-3; a possible D gene is TRBD2 (5 bases). The CDR3 covers 14 residues. Looked up from germline, CDR1 is MNHEY and CDR2 is SVGEGT. Trimming took 4 bases from V and 3 from J, leaving 13 bases between them. Written as DNA, the CDR3 is TGTGCCAGCAGTTCACCGGGATCCAACTACGAGCAGTACTTC. It yields the protein CASSSPGSNYEQYF.

V and J are TRBV7-2 and TRBJ2-5; 7 positions match TRBD2. J gave up 5 bases and V 1 base, and 13 bases lay outside the gene matches. CDR1 is SGHTA and CDR2 is FQGNSA in the germline V gene. CDR3 length equals 17 residues. The DNA of the CDR3 is TGTGCCAGCAGCTTAGTTTCTGCGGGAGCGAGCCAGGAGACCCAGTACTTC. The encoded protein is CASSLVSAGASQETQYF.

A word on this clone: The sample carries other DNA sequences with the same CDR3. V gene TRBV30 combines with J gene TRBJ1-6, with D maybe TRBD1 (6 bases). V lost 0 bases to trimming and J lost 7 bases, with 7 bases between them. This CDR3 has 13 amino acids. CDR1 and CDR2 from the germline V gene are GTSNPN and SVGIG (reference sequence). The CDR3 bases are TGTGCCTGGAGTGTACAGGGAAATTCACCCCTCCACTTT. Its protein is CAWSVQGNSPLHF.

The V call is TRBV9, the J call TRBJ2-3; TRBD2 is a possible D gene (5 bases). The CDR3 totals 17 residues. Germline assignment: CDR1 SGDLS and CDR2 YYNGEE. The V and J ends lost 4 bases and 0 bases respectively, with 18 bases between them. CDR3 region: CASSRSGSVPSTDTQYF. CDR3 coding DNA: TGTGCCAGCAGCCGTAGTGGTAGCGTTCCAAGCACAGATACGCAGTATTTT.